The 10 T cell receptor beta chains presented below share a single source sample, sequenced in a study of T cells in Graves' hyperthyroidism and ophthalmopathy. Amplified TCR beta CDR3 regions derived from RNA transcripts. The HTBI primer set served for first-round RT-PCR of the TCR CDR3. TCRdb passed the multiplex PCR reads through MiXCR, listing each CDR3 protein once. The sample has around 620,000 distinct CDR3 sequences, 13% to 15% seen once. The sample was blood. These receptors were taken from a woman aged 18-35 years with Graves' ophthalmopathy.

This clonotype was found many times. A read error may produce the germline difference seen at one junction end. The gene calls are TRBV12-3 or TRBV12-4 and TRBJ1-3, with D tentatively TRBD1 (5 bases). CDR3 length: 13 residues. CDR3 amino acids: CASFFGGGSTIYF. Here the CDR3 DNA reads TGTGCCAGCTTCTTTGGCGGGGGAAGCACCATATATTTT.

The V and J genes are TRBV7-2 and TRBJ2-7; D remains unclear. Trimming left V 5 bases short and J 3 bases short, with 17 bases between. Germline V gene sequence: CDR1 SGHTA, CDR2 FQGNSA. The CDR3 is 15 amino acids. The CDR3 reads CASSTHHQASYEQYF. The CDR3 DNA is TGTGCCAGCAGCACCCATCACCAGGCCAGCTACGAGCAGTACTTC.

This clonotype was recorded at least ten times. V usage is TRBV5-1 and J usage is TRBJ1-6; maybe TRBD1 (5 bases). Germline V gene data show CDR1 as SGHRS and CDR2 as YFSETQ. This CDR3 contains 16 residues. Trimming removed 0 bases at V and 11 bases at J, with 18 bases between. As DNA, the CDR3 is TGCGCCAGCAGCTTGGCCCCGGGGCAGGGTGGACCACCCCTCCACTTT. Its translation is CASSLAPGQGGPPLHF.

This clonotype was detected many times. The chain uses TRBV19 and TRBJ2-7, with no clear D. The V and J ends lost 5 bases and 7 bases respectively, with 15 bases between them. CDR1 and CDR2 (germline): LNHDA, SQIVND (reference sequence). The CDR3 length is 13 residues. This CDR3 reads CASSARPGWEQYF. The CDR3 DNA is TGTGCCAGTAGTGCTAGGCCTGGGTGGGAGCAGTACTTC.

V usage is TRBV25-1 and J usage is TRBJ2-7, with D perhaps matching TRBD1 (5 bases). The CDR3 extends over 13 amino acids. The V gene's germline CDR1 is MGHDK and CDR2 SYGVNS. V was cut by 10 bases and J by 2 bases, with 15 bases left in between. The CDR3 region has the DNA TGTGCCATCCCGAGACAGACACCCTACGAGCAGTACTTC. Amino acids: CAIPRQTPYEQYF.

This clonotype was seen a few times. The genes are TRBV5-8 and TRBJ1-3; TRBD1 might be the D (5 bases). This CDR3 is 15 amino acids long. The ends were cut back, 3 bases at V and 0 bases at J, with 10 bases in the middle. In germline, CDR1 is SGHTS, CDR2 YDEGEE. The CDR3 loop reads CASSSQDASGNTIYF. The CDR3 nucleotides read TGTGCCAGCAGCTCACAGGATGCCTCTGGAAACACCATATATTTT.

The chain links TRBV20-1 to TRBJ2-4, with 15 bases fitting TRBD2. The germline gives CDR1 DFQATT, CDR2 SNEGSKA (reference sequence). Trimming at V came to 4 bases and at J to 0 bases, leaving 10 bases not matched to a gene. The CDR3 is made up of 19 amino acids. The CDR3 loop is CSATGLAGGPGIAKNIQYF. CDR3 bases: TGCAGTGCTACAGGACTAGCGGGAGGGCCAGGGATAGCCAAAAACATTCAGTACTTC.

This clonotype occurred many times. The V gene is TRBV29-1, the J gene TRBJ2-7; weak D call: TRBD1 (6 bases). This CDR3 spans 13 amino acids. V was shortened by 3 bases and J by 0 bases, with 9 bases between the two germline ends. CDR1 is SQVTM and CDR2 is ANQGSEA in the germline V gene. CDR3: CSVDGQSSYEQYF. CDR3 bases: TGCAGCGTTGACGGACAGTCCTCCTACGAGCAGTACTTC.

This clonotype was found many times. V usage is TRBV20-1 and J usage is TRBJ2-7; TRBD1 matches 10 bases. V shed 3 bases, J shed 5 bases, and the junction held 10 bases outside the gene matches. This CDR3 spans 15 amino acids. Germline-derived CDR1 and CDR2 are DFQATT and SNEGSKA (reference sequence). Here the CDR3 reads CSASGDRGFLNEQYF. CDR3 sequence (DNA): TGCAGTGCTAGTGGGGACAGGGGATTTCTCAACGAGCAGTACTTC.

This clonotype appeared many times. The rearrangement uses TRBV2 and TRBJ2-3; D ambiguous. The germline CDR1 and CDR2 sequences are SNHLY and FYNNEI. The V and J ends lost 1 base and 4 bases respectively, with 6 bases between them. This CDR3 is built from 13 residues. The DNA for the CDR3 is TGTGCCAGCAGTGAAGTACTGGCAGATACGCAGTATTTT. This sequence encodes CASSEVLADTQYF. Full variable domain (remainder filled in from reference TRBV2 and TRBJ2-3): EPEVTQTPSHQVTQMGQEVILRCVPISNHLYFYWYRQILGQKVEFLVSFYNNEISEKSEIFDDQFSVERPDGSNFTLKIRSTKLEDSAMYFCASSEVLADTQYFGPGTRLTVL.